This T cell receptor (beta chain) originates from a study of T-cell memory formation after mild COVID-19. Background on the study: Among the donors, TCR clusters were largely specific to each donor.

Comment on this clonotype: No antigen is known for it.

Per germline, CDR1 MNHEY and CDR2 SVGAGI. Trimming stripped 6 bases from V and 0 bases from J, with 15 bases between. This CDR3 comprises 15 residues. The 5'RACE method, run with constant-segment primers, produced TCR alpha and TCR beta cDNA libraries (carrying sample barcodes and UMIs). TCRdb reanalysed the 5' RACE reads using MiXCR and keeps one entry per CDR3 protein. This table holds about 210,000 distinct CDR3 sequences, 27% found once. Study-wide points: Cross-reactive memory apparently joined, as some responding clones appeared in pre-infection memory. Contracting clones localized mainly to CM and EM when CD4+ and mainly to EMRA when CD8+.

Sequenced sample: PBMCs or a T cell subset sorted from them (not recorded which). The source is an adult woman who had mild COVID-19 (a few samples of this study predate the infection). Cell type and time point are not known. The J gene is TRBJ2-7, the V gene TRBV6-5; TRBD2 is a possible D gene (6 bases). CDR3 protein: CASSPGTESSYEQYF. CDR3 sequence (DNA): TGTGCCAGCAGCCCCGGGACTGAGAGCTCCTACGAGCAGTACTTC.